This T cell receptor beta chain comes out of a study of shared clonotypes between healthy human individuals. The repertoire was sequenced with immunoSEQ multiplex PCR; TCRdb's copy has only in-frame clones and lacks some. The sample shows roughly 2 million clones, over 85% of them seen only once. This CDR3 region has 13 residues. The V gene lost 0 bases and the J gene lost 12 bases, with 12 bases spanning the gap. Germline V gene sequence: CDR1 KGHSH, CDR2 LQKENI. Naivety among CD8 cells was defined by CD45RO negativity and positive CCR7 selection, thereby excluding terminally differentiated effector memory CD45RA+ cells.

The sample was naive CD8+ T cells sorted from blood. The chain recombines TRBV18 with TRBJ1-5; TRBD1 might be the D (5 bases). The sequence derives from a man between 18 and 35 years old in good health. The DNA of the CDR3 is TGTGCCAGCTCACCACCGGGAGGGGCGAACCAGCATTTT. Its translation: CASSPPGGANQHF.